This TCR beta chain is from a study of control samples from healthy donors and cancer patients. The data were produced by immunoSEQ multiplex PCR, yet TCRdb's version contains in-frame clones alone and is incomplete. This sample has roughly 200,000 clones, with about 91% found just once. Sequencing was carried out using blood. The TCR originated in a man under 40 in good health.

In nucleotides, the CDR3 is TGTGCCAGCAGTGTGATAGCGGGGTCTAGCACAGATACGCAGTATTTT. Protein: CASSVIAGSSTDTQYF. V is TRBV6-1 and J is TRBJ2-3; 8 nucleotides line up with TRBD2. The germline gives CDR1 MNHNS, CDR2 SASEGT. The junction had 6 bases not matched to a gene; V was cut back by 4 bases and J by 0 bases. The CDR3 extends over 16 amino acids.